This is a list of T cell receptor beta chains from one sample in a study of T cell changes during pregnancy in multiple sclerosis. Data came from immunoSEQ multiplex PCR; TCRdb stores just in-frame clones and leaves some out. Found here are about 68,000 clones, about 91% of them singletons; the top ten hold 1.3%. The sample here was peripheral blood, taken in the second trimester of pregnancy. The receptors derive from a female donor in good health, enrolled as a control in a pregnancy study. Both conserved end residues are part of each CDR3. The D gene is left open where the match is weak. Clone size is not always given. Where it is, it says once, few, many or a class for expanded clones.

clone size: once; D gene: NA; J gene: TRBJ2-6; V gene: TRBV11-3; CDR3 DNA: TGTGCCAGCAGCCCAGGGGTAGGGGCCAACGTCCTGACTTTC; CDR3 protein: CASSPGVGANVLTF
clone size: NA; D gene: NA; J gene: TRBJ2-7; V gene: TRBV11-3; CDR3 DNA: TGTGCCTCTTCGGCAGGGACCTACGAGCAGTACTTC; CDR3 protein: CASSAGTYEQYF
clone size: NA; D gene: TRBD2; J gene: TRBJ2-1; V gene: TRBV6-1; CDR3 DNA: TGTGCCAGCAGTGAAGTTGGACTAGCGGGAAATGAGCAGTTCTTC; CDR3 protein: CASSEVGLAGNEQFF
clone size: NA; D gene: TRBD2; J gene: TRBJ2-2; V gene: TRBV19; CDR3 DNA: TGTGCCAGTAGCAAATTGGGACTAGCGGGAGCCGGGGAGCTGTTTTTT; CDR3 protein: CASSKLGLAGAGELFF
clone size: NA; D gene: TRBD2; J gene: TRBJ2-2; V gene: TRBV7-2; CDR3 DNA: TGTGCCAGCAGCTCGGGACTAGAGGTCGGGGAGCTGTTTTTT; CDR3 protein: CASSSGLEVGELFF
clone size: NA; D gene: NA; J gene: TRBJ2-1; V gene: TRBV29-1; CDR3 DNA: TGCAGCGTTGCCCTCTACAATGAGCAGTTCTTC; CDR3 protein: CSVALYNEQFF
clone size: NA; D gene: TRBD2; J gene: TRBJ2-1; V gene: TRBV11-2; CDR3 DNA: TGTGCCAGCAGTCAAACCCGGGACTACCCCTACAATGAGCAGTTCTTC; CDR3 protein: CASSQTRDYPYNEQFF
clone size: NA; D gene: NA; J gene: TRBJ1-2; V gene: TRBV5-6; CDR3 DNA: TGTGCCAGCAGCTATCCGCAGGCGTATGGCTACACCTTC; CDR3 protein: CASSYPQAYGYTF
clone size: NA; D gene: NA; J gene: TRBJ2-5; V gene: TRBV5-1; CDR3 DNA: TGCGCCAGCAGCCCCGGGGCCGGGGGAGAGACCCAGTACTTC; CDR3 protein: CASSPGAGGETQYF
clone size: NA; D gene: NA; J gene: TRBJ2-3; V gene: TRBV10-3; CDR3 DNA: TGTGCCATCAGCGAGGTGGCCGCAGGAGATACGCAGTATTTT; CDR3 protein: CAISEVAAGDTQYF
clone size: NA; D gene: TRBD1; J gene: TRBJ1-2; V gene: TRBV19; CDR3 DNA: TGTGCCAGTAGTCTCCAGACAGGGGTAAACTATGGCTACACCTTC; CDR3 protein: CASSLQTGVNYGYTF
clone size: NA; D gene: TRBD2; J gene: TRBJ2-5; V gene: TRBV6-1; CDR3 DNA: TGTGCCAGCAGTGAAGCAACGGATATCCCGGGACTAGCGGGAGAAGAGACCCAGTACTTC; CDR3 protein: CASSEATDIPGLAGEETQYF
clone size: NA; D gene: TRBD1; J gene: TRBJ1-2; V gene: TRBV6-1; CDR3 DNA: TGTGCCAGCCTTGGACAGGGTGGTGACTATGGCTACACCTTC; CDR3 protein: CASLGQGGDYGYTF
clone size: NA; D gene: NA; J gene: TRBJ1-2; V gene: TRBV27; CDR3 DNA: TGTGCCAGCAGTGCCGGCGGCGGAGCTAACTATGGCTACACCTTC; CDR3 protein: CASSAGGGANYGYTF
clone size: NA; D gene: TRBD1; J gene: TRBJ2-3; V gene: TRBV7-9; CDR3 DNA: TGTGCCAGCAGGTTGACAGGGGTGGATACGCAGTATTTT; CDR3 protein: CASRLTGVDTQYF
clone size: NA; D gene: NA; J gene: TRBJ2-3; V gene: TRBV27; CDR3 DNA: TGTGCCACCTATAACACAGATACGCAGTATTTT; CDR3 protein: CATYNTDTQYF
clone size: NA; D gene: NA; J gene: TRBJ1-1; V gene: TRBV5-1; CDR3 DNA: TGCGCCAGCAGCTCCCAGGGTTTGGCTGAAGCTTTCTTT; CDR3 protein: CASSSQGLAEAFF
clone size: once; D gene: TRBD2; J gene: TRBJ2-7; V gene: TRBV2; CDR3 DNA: TGTGCCAGCAGTGGAGCGGGAGGGCCGGGCGAGCAGTACTTC; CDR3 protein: CASSGAGGPGEQYF
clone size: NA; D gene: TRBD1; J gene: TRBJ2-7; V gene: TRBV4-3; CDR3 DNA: TGCGCCAGCAGCCAAGTTCCGACAGGGGGGTACGAGCAGTACTTC; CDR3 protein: CASSQVPTGGYEQYF
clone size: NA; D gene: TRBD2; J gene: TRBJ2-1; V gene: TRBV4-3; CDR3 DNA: TGCGCCAGCAGCCAAGAAGTAGCGGGAGAATACAATGAGCAGTTCTTC; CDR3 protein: CASSQEVAGEYNEQFF
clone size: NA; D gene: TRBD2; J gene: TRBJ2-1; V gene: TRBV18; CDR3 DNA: TGTGCCAGCTCATTAGGAGCGGGGGTCAATGAGCAGTTCTTC; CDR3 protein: CASSLGAGVNEQFF
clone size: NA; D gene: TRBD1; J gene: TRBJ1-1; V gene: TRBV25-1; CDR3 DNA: TGTGCCAGCAGTGAGGGGACAGAAGGATGGAACACTGAAGCTTTCTTT; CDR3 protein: CASSEGTEGWNTEAFF
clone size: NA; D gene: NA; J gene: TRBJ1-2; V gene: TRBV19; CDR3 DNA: TGTGCCAGTAGTAACCCACAGGGAAGGGTGGATGGCTACACCTTC; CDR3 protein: CASSNPQGRVDGYTF
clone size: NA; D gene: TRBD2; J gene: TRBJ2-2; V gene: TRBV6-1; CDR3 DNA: TGTGCCAGCAGCATAGCGGGAGGGAACACCGGGGAGCTGTTTTTT; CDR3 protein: CASSIAGGNTGELFF
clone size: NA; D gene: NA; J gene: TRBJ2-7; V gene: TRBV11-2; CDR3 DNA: TGTGCCAGCAGCCTACGATCCGGCTACGAGCAGTACTTC; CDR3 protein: CASSLRSGYEQYF
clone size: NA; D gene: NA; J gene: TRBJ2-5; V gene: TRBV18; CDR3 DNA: TGTGCCAGCTCACCCACCACCCGAGCTTACCAAGAGACCCAGTACTTC; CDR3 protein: CASSPTTRAYQETQYF
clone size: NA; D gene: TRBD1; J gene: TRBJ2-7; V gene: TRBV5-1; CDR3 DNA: TGCGCCAGCAGCCCGTGGGACAGCTGGGAGCAGTACTTC; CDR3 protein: CASSPWDSWEQYF
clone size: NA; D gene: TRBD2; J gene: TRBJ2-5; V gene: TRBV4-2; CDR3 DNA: TGTGCCAGCAGCCAAGATTGGCCGGCTAGCGGGAGAAGGGCTTCCCGGGAGACCCAGTACTTC; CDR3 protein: CASSQDWPASGRRASRETQYF
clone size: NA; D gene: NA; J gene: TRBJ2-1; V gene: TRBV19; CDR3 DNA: TGTGCCAGTAGTGCCCGTGTAGGGGCCAAGTACAATGAGCAGTTCTTC; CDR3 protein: CASSARVGAKYNEQFF
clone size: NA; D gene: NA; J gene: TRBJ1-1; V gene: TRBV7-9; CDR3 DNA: TGTGCCAGCAGCCAAGTTGCCGGGGGAACGGGGAACACTGAAGCTTTCTTT; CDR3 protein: CASSQVAGGTGNTEAFF
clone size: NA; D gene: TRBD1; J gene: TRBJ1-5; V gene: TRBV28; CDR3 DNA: TGTGCCAGCAGTTTTACAGGGGGGTATAGCAATCAGCCCCAGCATTTT; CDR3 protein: CASSFTGGYSNQPQHF
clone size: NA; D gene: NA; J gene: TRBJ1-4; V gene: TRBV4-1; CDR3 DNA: TGCGCCAGCAGCCAAGATGCACAGGGCTATGAAAAACTGTTTTTT; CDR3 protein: CASSQDAQGYEKLFF
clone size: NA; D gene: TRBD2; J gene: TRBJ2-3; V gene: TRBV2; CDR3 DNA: TGTGCCAGCAGCCTTAGCGGGAGGTCAGATACGCAGTATTTT; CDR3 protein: CASSLSGRSDTQYF
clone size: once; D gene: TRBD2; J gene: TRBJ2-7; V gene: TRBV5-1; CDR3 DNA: TGCGCCAGCAGCTTGGCGGCCGGGAGGGCCAACGAGCAGTACTTC; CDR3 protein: CASSLAAGRANEQYF
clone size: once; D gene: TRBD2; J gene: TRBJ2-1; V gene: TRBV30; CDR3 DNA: TGTGCCTGGAGTGTACTAAGCGGGAGAAACAATGAGCAGTTCTTC; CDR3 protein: CAWSVLSGRNNEQFF
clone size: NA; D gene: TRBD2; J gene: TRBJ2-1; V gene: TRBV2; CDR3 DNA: TGTGCCAGCGCAACTAGCGGGGCTTACAATGAGCAGTTCTTC; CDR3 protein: CASATSGAYNEQFF
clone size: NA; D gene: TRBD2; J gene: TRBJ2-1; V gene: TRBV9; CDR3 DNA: TGTGCCAGCAGCGACATTAGCGGGGGCTCCTACAATGAGCAGTTCTTC; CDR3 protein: CASSDISGGSYNEQFF
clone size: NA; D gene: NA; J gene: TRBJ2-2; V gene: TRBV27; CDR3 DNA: TGTGCCAGCAGTTTAACGGCGAACACCGGGGAGCTGTTTTTT; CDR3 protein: CASSLTANTGELFF
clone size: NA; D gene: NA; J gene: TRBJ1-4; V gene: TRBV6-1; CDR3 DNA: TGTGCCAGCAGTGAAATAGCACCAACTAATGAAAAACTGTTTTTT; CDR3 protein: CASSEIAPTNEKLFF
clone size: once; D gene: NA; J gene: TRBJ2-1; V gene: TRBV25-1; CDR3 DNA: TGTGCCAGCAGTGCTGGGGGGACAGCTTCCTACAATGAGCAGTTCTTC; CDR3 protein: CASSAGGTASYNEQFF
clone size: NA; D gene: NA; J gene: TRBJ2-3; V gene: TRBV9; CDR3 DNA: TGTGCCAGCAGCGTAGTTGGGGCAACAGATACGCAGTATTTT; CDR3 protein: CASSVVGATDTQYF
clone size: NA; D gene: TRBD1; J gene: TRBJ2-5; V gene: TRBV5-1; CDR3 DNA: TGCGCCAGCAGCGGAACGACAGGGGGCCAAGAGACCCAGTACTTC; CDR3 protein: CASSGTTGGQETQYF
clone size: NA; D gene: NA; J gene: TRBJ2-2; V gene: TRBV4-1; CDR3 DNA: TGCGCCAGCAGCGTAGTACAGTCCACCGGGGAGCTGTTTTTT; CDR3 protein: CASSVVQSTGELFF
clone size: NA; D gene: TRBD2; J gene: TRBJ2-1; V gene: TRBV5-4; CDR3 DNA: TGTGCCAGCAGCTTGGATGCGGGGGAGGCTGAGCAGTTCTTC; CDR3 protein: CASSLDAGEAEQFF
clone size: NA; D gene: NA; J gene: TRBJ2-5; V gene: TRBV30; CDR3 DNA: TGTGCCTGGGGGGCGATTCGGAGAGAGACCCAGTACTTC; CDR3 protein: CAWGAIRRETQYF